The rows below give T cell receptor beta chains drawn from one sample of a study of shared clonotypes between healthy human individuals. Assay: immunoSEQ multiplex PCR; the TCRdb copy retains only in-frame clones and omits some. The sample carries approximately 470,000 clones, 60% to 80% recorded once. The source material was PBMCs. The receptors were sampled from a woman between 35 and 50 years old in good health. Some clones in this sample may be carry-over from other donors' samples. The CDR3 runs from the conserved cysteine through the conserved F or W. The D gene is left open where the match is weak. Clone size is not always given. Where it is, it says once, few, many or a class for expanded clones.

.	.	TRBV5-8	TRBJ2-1	CASSLLAYNEQFF	TGTGCCAGCAGCTTGTTGGCGTACAATGAGCAGTTCTTC
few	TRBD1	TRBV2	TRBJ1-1	CASSERQGAKAFF	TGTGCCAGCAGTGAGAGGCAGGGGGCCAAAGCTTTCTTT
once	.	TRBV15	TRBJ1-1	CATRRGNGNTEAFF	TGTGCCACCAGACGCGGGAACGGGAACACTGAAGCTTTCTTT
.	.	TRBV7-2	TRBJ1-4	CASSLEGAGVEKLFF	TGTGCCAGCAGCTTAGAAGGGGCAGGGGTGGAAAAACTGTTTTTT
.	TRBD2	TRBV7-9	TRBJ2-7	CASSLRLAGPYEQYF	TGTGCCAGCAGCCTCCGACTAGCGGGTCCCTACGAGCAGTACTTC
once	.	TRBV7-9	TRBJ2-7	CASSLASQVTEQYF	TGTGCCAGCAGCTTAGCGTCGCAGGTCACCGAGCAGTACTTC
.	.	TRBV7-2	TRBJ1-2	CASSPGALNFYGYTF	TGTGCCAGCAGCCCGGGGGCCCTAAACTTCTATGGCTACACCTTC
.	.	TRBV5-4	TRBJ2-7	CASSSGALYEQYF	TGTGCCAGCAGCTCTGGGGCCCTTTACGAGCAGTACTTC
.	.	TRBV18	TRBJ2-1	CASSQRPYNEQFF	TGTGCCAGCTCACAGCGCCCATACAATGAGCAGTTCTTC
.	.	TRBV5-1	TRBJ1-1	CASSLEIGSMNTEAFF	TGCGCCAGCAGCTTGGAAATCGGGTCCATGAACACTGAAGCTTTCTTT
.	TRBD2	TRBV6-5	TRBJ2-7	CASSPLLAGRYEQYF	TGTGCCAGCAGCCCCCTACTAGCGGGAAGGTACGAGCAGTACTTT
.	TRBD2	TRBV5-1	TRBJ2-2	CASSQAGGPTGELFF	TGCGCCAGCAGCCAAGCGGGAGGGCCTACCGGGGAGCTGTTTTTT
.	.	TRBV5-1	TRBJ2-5	CASRVPAEETQYF	TGCGCCAGCAGGGTCCCAGCGGAAGAGACCCAGTACTTC
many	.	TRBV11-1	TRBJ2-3	CASSLDSSTDTQYF	TGTGCCAGCAGTCTCGACAGCAGCACAGATACGCAGTATTTT
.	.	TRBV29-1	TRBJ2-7	CSVRSSAGAVYEQYF	TGCAGCGTTCGATCGTCCGCGGGTGCCGTCTACGAGCAGTACTTC
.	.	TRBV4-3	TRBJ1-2	CASSQEGARNFYGYTF	TGCGCCAGCAGCCAAGAAGGGGCCAGAAACTTTTATGGCTACACCTTC